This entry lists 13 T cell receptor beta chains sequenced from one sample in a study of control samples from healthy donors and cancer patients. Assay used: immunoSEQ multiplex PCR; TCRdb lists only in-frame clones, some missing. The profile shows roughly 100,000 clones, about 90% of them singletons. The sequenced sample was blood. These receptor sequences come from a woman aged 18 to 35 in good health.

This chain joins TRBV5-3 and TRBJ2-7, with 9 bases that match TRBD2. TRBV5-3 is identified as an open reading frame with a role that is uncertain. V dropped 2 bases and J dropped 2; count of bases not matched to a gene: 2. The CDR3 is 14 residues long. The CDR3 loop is CARSFLAGTYEQYF. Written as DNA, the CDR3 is TGTGCCAGAAGCTTTCTAGCGGGGACCTACGAGCAGTACTTC.

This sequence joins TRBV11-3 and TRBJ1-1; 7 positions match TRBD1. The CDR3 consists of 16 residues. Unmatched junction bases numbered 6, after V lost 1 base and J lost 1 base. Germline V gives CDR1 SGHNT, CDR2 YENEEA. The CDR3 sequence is CASSLGGDSWNTEAFF. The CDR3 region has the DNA TGTGCCAGCAGCTTAGGGGGGGACAGTTGGAACACTGAAGCTTTCTTT. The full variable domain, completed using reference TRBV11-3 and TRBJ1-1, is EAGVVQSPRYKIIEKKQPVAFWCNPISGHNTLYWYLQNLGQGPELLIRYENEEAVDDSQLPKDRFSAERLKGVDSTLKIQPAELGDSAVYLCASSLGGDSWNTEAFFGQGTRLTVV.

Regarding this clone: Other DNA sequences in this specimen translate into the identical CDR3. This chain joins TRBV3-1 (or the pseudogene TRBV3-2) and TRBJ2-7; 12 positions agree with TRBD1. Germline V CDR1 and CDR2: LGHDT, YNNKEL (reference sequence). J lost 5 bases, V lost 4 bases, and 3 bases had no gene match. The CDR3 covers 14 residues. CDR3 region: CASSLGTGGNEQYF. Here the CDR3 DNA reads TGTGCCAGCAGCCTCGGGACAGGGGGCAACGAGCAGTACTTC.

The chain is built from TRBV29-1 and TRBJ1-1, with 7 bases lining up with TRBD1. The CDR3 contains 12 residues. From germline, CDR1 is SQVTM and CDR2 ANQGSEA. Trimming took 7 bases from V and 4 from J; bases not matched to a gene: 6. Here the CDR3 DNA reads TGCAGCGGGCAACAGGGGCCCACTGAAGCTTTCTTT. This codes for CSGQQGPTEAFF.

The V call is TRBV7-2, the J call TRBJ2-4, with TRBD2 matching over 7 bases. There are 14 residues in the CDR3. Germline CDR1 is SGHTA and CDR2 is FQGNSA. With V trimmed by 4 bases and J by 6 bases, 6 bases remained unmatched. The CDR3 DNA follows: TGTGCCAGCAGCTCTACGTTAGCGGGAAACATTCAGTACTTC. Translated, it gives CASSSTLAGNIQYF.

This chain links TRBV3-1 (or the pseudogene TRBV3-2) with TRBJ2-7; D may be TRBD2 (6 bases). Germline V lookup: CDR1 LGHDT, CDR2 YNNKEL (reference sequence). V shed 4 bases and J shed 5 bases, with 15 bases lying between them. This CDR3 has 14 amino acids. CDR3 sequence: CASSRTTRVNEQYF. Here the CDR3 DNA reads TGTGCCAGCAGCCGCACGACTAGAGTAAACGAGCAGTACTTC.

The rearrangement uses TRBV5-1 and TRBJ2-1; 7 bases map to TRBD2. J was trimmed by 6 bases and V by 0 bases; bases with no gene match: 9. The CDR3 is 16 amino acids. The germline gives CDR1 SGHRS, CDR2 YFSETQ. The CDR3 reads CASSLGLRGSINEQFF. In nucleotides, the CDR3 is TGCGCCAGCAGCTTGGGCCTCCGCGGGAGTATCAATGAGCAGTTCTTC.

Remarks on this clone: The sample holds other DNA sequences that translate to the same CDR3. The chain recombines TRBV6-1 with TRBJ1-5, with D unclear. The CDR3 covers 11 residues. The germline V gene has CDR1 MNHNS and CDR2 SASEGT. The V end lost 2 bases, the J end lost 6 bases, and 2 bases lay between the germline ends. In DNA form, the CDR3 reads TGTGCCAGCAGTGAAACTCAGCCCCAGCATTTT. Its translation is CASSETQPQHF.

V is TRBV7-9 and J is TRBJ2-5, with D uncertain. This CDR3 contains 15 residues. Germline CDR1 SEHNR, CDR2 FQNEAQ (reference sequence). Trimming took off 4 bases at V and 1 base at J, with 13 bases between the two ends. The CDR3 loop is CASSSNAGFQETQYF. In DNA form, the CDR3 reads TGTGCCAGCAGCTCTAACGCCGGGTTCCAAGAGACCCAGTACTTC.

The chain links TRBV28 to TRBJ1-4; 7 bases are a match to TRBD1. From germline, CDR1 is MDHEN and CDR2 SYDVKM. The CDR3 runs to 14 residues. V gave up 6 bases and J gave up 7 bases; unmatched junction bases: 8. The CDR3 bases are TGTGCCAGCAGCCAGACAGGGACGGCTGAAAAACTGTTTTTT. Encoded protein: CASSQTGTAEKLFF.

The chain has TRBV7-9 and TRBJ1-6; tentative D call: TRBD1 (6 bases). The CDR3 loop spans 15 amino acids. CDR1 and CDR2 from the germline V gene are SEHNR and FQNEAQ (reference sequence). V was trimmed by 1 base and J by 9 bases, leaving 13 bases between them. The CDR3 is CASSLVSGVRSPLHF. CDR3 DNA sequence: TGTGCCAGCAGCTTAGTATCAGGGGTTCGTTCACCCCTCCACTTT. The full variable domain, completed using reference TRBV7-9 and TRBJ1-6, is DTGVSQNPRHKITKRGQNVTFRCDPISEHNRLYWYRQTLGQGPEFLTYFQNEAQLEKSRLLSDRFSAERPKGSFSTLEIQRTEQGDSAMYLCASSLVSGVRSPLHFGNGTRLTVT.

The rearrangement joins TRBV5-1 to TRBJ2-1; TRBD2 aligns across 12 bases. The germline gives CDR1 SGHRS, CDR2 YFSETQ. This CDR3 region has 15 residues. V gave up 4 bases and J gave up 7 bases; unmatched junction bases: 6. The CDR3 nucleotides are TGCGCCAGCAGCGAAGGGACTAGCGGGTGGAATGAGCAGTTCTTC. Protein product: CASSEGTSGWNEQFF.

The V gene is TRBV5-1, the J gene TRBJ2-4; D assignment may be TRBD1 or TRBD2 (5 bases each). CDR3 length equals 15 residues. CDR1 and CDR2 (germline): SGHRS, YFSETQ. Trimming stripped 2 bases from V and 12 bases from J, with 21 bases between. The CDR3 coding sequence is TGCGCCAGCAGCTTTACCGGGACCCCCGAGGTCGATCAGTACTTC. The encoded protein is CASSFTGTPEVDQYF. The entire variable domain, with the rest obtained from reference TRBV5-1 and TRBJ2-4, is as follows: KAGVTQTPRYLIKTRGQQVTLSCSPISGHRSVSWYQQTPGQGLQFLFEYFSETQRNKGNFPGRFSGRQFSNSRSEMNVSTLELGDSALYLCASSFTGTPEVDQYFGAGTRLSVL.